This record covers a single T cell receptor beta chain. The target antigen is unknown. This sample is drawn from a study of OX40 agonist ivuxolimab in advanced cancers. Across the study: In three patients, partial responses were observed, one with hepatocellular carcinoma and two with cutaneous melanoma.

General study points: Blood T cells, both CD4+ and CD8+, expanded clonally by week 6 at 0.1 to 3.0 mg/kg.

Assay used: immunoSEQ multiplex PCR; TCRdb lists only in-frame clones, some missing. The sample holds tens of thousands of clones, about 81% seen once. The V segment lost 6 bases and the J segment 3 bases; nucleotides outside the gene matches: 4. CDR1 is WNHNN, CDR2 SYGVQD, per germline (reference sequence). CDR3 length: 14 amino acids. This receptor was identified in an adult with an advanced solid tumor such as melanoma, head and neck, liver or kidney cancer. The material was CD4+ or CD8+ T cells sorted from blood, obtained in a trial of the OX40 agonist ivuxolimab. The chain links TRBV10-1 to TRBJ2-2, with TRBD2 matching 7 bases. CDR3 in amino acids: CASRASGDTGELFF. The DNA of the CDR3 is TGCGCCAGCAGGGCTAGCGGCGACACCGGGGAGCTGTTTTTT.